These T cell receptor beta chains were read from a single sample in a study of cytomegalovirus exposure and HLA in healthy donors. Sequenced by immunoSEQ multiplex PCR; TCRdb stores in-frame clones only, minus some. The sample holds approximately 110,000 clones, 70% to 80% seen once. The sample was PBMCs. The source of these receptors is a young man in good health and CMV-seronegative. The CDR3 runs from the conserved cysteine through the conserved F or W. A D gene is named only where the DNA matches it firmly. Only part of the rows carry a size: once, few, many, or a class if the clone is expanded.

CDR3 DNA: TGTGCCAGTAGTCAGGGCAGACCAAGAATTCAAGAGACCCAGTACTTC
CDR3 protein: CASSQGRPRIQETQYF
J gene: TRBJ2-5
clone size: -
V gene: TRBV19
D gene: -

CDR3 DNA: TGTGCCAGCAGCCTTGACCGGGGGTGGACTGAAGCTTTCTTT
CDR3 protein: CASSLDRGWTEAFF
J gene: TRBJ1-1
clone size: -
V gene: TRBV28
D gene: -

CDR3 DNA: TGCGCCAGCAGTTCCACAGGGAGCTACGAGCAGTACTTC
CDR3 protein: CASSSTGSYEQYF
J gene: TRBJ2-7
clone size: -
V gene: TRBV5-1
D gene: -

CDR3 DNA: TGTGCCAGCAGCCTAACTCAAACTAGCGGGCGCGCATCAGGCACCTACAATGAGCAGTTCTTC
CDR3 protein: CASSLTQTSGRASGTYNEQFF
J gene: TRBJ2-1
clone size: once
V gene: TRBV9
D gene: TRBD2

CDR3 DNA: TGTGCCAGCAGCTTGACCACAGTGGCGATGGAGACCCAGTACTTC
CDR3 protein: CASSLTTVAMETQYF
J gene: TRBJ2-5
clone size: -
V gene: TRBV7-2
D gene: -

CDR3 DNA: TGTGCCAGCAGCGTAGATGAGACTCACTACAATGAGCAGTTCTTC
CDR3 protein: CASSVDETHYNEQFF
J gene: TRBJ2-1
clone size: -
V gene: TRBV9
D gene: -

CDR3 DNA: TGCGCCAGCAGCTTGGTAGGGGTTAGCTCCTACGAGCAGTACTTC
CDR3 protein: CASSLVGVSSYEQYF
J gene: TRBJ2-7
clone size: -
V gene: TRBV5-1
D gene: -

CDR3 DNA: TGTGCCAGCAGCGCTAGCGGCGGGAGTAACTACGAGCAGTACTTC
CDR3 protein: CASSASGGSNYEQYF
J gene: TRBJ2-7
clone size: once
V gene: TRBV9
D gene: TRBD2

CDR3 DNA: TGCGCCAGCACAGGGGTTTACAATGAGCAGTTCTTC
CDR3 protein: CASTGVYNEQFF
J gene: TRBJ2-1
clone size: -
V gene: TRBV5-1
D gene: -

CDR3 DNA: TGTGCCAGCAGCTTAGCGGTGGGACTAGCGTTCAGCACAGATACGCAGTATTTT
CDR3 protein: CASSLAVGLAFSTDTQYF
J gene: TRBJ2-3
clone size: -
V gene: TRBV7-8
D gene: TRBD2

CDR3 DNA: TGTGCCAGCAGTTGGCCCCTTACAGGGCTACCCTACAATGAGCAGTTCTTC
CDR3 protein: CASSWPLTGLPYNEQFF
J gene: TRBJ2-1
clone size: few
V gene: TRBV28
D gene: -

CDR3 DNA: TGTGCCAGCAGTGAAGCGTTATCGGACAGGGGAGAGCAGTACTTC
CDR3 protein: CASSEALSDRGEQYF
J gene: TRBJ2-7
clone size: -
V gene: TRBV2
D gene: TRBD1

CDR3 DNA: TGTGCCAGCAGCGTAGAGAACAGGCCCACCTCAGGTGAGCAGTTCTTC
CDR3 protein: CASSVENRPTSGEQFF
J gene: TRBJ2-1
clone size: -
V gene: TRBV9
D gene: -

CDR3 DNA: TGCAGCGCTTGGACAGGCGGGTCCTACGAGCAGTACTTC
CDR3 protein: CSAWTGGSYEQYF
J gene: TRBJ2-7
clone size: once
V gene: TRBV29-1
D gene: TRBD1

CDR3 DNA: TGTGCCAGCAGTTTATTGTTACAGGATCCTGAAGCTTTCTTT
CDR3 protein: CASSLLLQDPEAFF
J gene: TRBJ1-1
clone size: -
V gene: TRBV28
D gene: -

CDR3 DNA: TGTGCCAGCAGTCCGACAGGGGCGTCGAACACCGGGGAGCTGTTTTTT
CDR3 protein: CASSPTGASNTGELFF
J gene: TRBJ2-2
clone size: -
V gene: TRBV28
D gene: TRBD1

CDR3 DNA: TGTGCCAGCAGCCAAGTTGCCAGGACGCAGTATTTT
CDR3 protein: CASSQVARTQYF
J gene: TRBJ2-3
clone size: -
V gene: TRBV14
D gene: -

CDR3 DNA: TGCAGCGCGGGATGGGGTGGCTACACCTTC
CDR3 protein: CSAGWGGYTF
J gene: TRBJ1-2
clone size: once
V gene: TRBV20-1
D gene: -

CDR3 DNA: TGTGCCAGCAGTTACGAGGGCCTGGGGTCCTACGAGCAGTACTTC
CDR3 protein: CASSYEGLGSYEQYF
J gene: TRBJ2-7
clone size: -
V gene: TRBV6-5
D gene: -

CDR3 DNA: TGTGCCAGCAGCCCCAGTTCTAGCGGGGTCTTCTATGAGCAGTTCTTC
CDR3 protein: CASSPSSSGVFYEQFF
J gene: TRBJ2-1
clone size: -
V gene: TRBV9
D gene: TRBD2

CDR3 DNA: TGTGCCAGCAGACCGTTCCCAGGGAAGGCTGAAGCTTTCTTT
CDR3 protein: CASRPFPGKAEAFF
J gene: TRBJ1-1
clone size: -
V gene: TRBV5-4
D gene: -

CDR3 DNA: TGTGCCAGCAGCTTCTTCGGTAGCGGTTCCGAGCGAGAGACCCAGTACTTC
CDR3 protein: CASSFFGSGSERETQYF
J gene: TRBJ2-5
clone size: -
V gene: TRBV7-9
D gene: -

CDR3 DNA: TGTGCCAGCCGCCCCTCGGGAGTAATCAACTCTGGGGCCAACGTCCTGACTTTC
CDR3 protein: CASRPSGVINSGANVLTF
J gene: TRBJ2-6
clone size: -
V gene: TRBV2
D gene: -

CDR3 DNA: TGTGCCAGCAGACCCCAGGGAGGACCCGGCTACGAGCAGTACTTC
CDR3 protein: CASRPQGGPGYEQYF
J gene: TRBJ2-7
clone size: -
V gene: TRBV6-5
D gene: -

CDR3 DNA: TGTGCCAGCAGAGCAGACAGGGGGCTCGAGACCCAGTACTTC
CDR3 protein: CASRADRGLETQYF
J gene: TRBJ2-5
clone size: -
V gene: TRBV27
D gene: TRBD1

CDR3 DNA: TGCGCCAGCAGCTTGTCTAGCGTCACCTACAATGAGCAGTTCTTC
CDR3 protein: CASSLSSVTYNEQFF
J gene: TRBJ2-1
clone size: -
V gene: TRBV5-1
D gene: -

CDR3 DNA: TGTGCCAGCAGACTTTACAGGGGGTCGGGATATGGCTACACCTTC
CDR3 protein: CASRLYRGSGYGYTF
J gene: TRBJ1-2
clone size: once
V gene: TRBV6-5
D gene: TRBD1

CDR3 DNA: TGTGCCAGTAGTATAATCCAGGGGAGCAATCAGCCCCAGCATTTT
CDR3 protein: CASSIIQGSNQPQHF
J gene: TRBJ1-5
clone size: few
V gene: TRBV19
D gene: -

CDR3 DNA: TGTGCCACAAGCCCCAGGGTTATAACGAACACTGAAGCTTTCTTT
CDR3 protein: CATSPRVITNTEAFF
J gene: TRBJ1-1
clone size: many
V gene: TRBV15
D gene: -

CDR3 DNA: TGCGCCAGCAGCGCGGGACAGGGAGAGGAATACTATGGCTACACCTTC
CDR3 protein: CASSAGQGEEYYGYTF
J gene: TRBJ1-2
clone size: -
V gene: TRBV5-1
D gene: TRBD1

CDR3 DNA: TGTGCCAGCAGCTTCCGCGCGGGAGCAACCCTGACCCAGTACTTC
CDR3 protein: CASSFRAGATLTQYF
J gene: TRBJ2-5
clone size: -
V gene: TRBV5-6
D gene: TRBD2

CDR3 DNA: TGTGCCAGCAGCAGCCGGCTAGCGGGAAACGAGCAGTACTTC
CDR3 protein: CASSSRLAGNEQYF
J gene: TRBJ2-7
clone size: once
V gene: TRBV7-9
D gene: TRBD2

CDR3 DNA: TGTGCCAGCAGTATACGGGGACAGTACACACACAATGAGCAGTTCTTC
CDR3 protein: CASSIRGQYTHNEQFF
J gene: TRBJ2-1
clone size: -
V gene: TRBV28
D gene: TRBD1

CDR3 DNA: TGTGCCAGCAGGACCGGGACAGGGGATGGCTACACCTTC
CDR3 protein: CASRTGTGDGYTF
J gene: TRBJ1-2
clone size: once
V gene: TRBV2
D gene: TRBD1

CDR3 DNA: TGTGCCAGCAGTTTAGACAGGGTCGGAGGCTATGGCTACACCTTC
CDR3 protein: CASSLDRVGGYGYTF
J gene: TRBJ1-2
clone size: -
V gene: TRBV28
D gene: TRBD1

CDR3 DNA: TGTGCCAGCAGCAATAGACTAGCGGGGGGGGGACTCGGCGCAGATACGCAGTATTTT
CDR3 protein: CASSNRLAGGGLGADTQYF
J gene: TRBJ2-3
clone size: -
V gene: TRBV7-6
D gene: TRBD2

CDR3 DNA: TGTGCCAGCAGCGCGGGACAGGGGGTGGGTGGCTACACCTTC
CDR3 protein: CASSAGQGVGGYTF
J gene: TRBJ1-2
clone size: once
V gene: TRBV5-4
D gene: TRBD1

CDR3 DNA: TGTGCCAGCAGCTTGGACAGGGGGGACCAAGAGACCCAGTACTTC
CDR3 protein: CASSLDRGDQETQYF
J gene: TRBJ2-5
clone size: -
V gene: TRBV5-4
D gene: TRBD1

CDR3 DNA: TGCGCCAGCAGCCAAGAGGGGGGACGTAACTATGGCTACACCTTC
CDR3 protein: CASSQEGGRNYGYTF
J gene: TRBJ1-2
clone size: few
V gene: TRBV4-1
D gene: -

CDR3 DNA: TGTGCCTGGAGCCAGCTCCGCGGGGGGACAGAGAACACTGAAGCTTTCTTT
CDR3 protein: CAWSQLRGGTENTEAFF
J gene: TRBJ1-1
clone size: -
V gene: TRBV30
D gene: TRBD1

CDR3 DNA: TGTGCCAGCAGCTCCGGGACTAGCGGGAGTGGTGAGCAGTTCTTC
CDR3 protein: CASSSGTSGSGEQFF
J gene: TRBJ2-1
clone size: -
V gene: TRBV5-4
D gene: TRBD2

CDR3 DNA: TGTGCCTGGAGTTTTATCCAGACCCAGTACTTC
CDR3 protein: CAWSFIQTQYF
J gene: TRBJ2-5
clone size: -
V gene: TRBV30
D gene: -

CDR3 DNA: TGTGCCAGCAGCTTAGGTCAGGGGGCTCACTATGGCTACACCTTC
CDR3 protein: CASSLGQGAHYGYTF
J gene: TRBJ1-2
clone size: once
V gene: TRBV7-9
D gene: TRBD1

CDR3 DNA: TGTGCCAGCATCGACAGGGGGAAGAGTAATGAGCAGTTCTTC
CDR3 protein: CASIDRGKSNEQFF
J gene: TRBJ2-1
clone size: once
V gene: TRBV6-5
D gene: TRBD1

CDR3 DNA: TGTGCCAGCAGCCAACAGGGGGCGGGCTCTGAAGCTTTCTTT
CDR3 protein: CASSQQGAGSEAFF
J gene: TRBJ1-1
clone size: -
V gene: TRBV6-1
D gene: TRBD1

CDR3 DNA: TGTGCCAGCAGCTTAGCCCCCCCAGTTATGAACACTGAAGCTTTCTTT
CDR3 protein: CASSLAPPVMNTEAFF
J gene: TRBJ1-1
clone size: -
V gene: TRBV7-8
D gene: -

CDR3 DNA: TGTGCCAGCAGCAACCGGGACACCTACGAGCAGTACTTC
CDR3 protein: CASSNRDTYEQYF
J gene: TRBJ2-7
clone size: few
V gene: TRBV21-1
D gene: -

CDR3 DNA: TGTGCCAGCAGCTTCTCCAGTGCTAGCACAGATACGCAGTATTTT
CDR3 protein: CASSFSSASTDTQYF
J gene: TRBJ2-3
clone size: -
V gene: TRBV7-2
D gene: -

CDR3 DNA: TGCGCCAGCAGCATCGGGACTCCAAGCACAGATACGCAGTATTTT
CDR3 protein: CASSIGTPSTDTQYF
J gene: TRBJ2-3
clone size: -
V gene: TRBV5-1
D gene: -

CDR3 DNA: TGTGCCAGCAGCTTAGGGAGTAGTCAAGAGACCCAGTACTTC
CDR3 protein: CASSLGSSQETQYF
J gene: TRBJ2-5
clone size: -
V gene: TRBV5-4
D gene: -

CDR3 DNA: TGTGCCAGCAGCTATTACATGGGCGCTGAAGCTTTCTTT
CDR3 protein: CASSYYMGAEAFF
J gene: TRBJ1-1
clone size: many
V gene: TRBV6-5
D gene: -

CDR3 DNA: TGCGCCAGCAGCCAGGAGGACAGGAACAACTATGGCTACACCTTC
CDR3 protein: CASSQEDRNNYGYTF
J gene: TRBJ1-2
clone size: -
V gene: TRBV4-3
D gene: TRBD1

CDR3 DNA: TGTTCCAGCAGCTTTTCGGCGGGGGGCTACACCTTC
CDR3 protein: CSSSFSAGGYTF
J gene: TRBJ1-2
clone size: -
V gene: TRBV7-9
D gene: -

CDR3 DNA: TGTGCCAGCTCACCTATGGTAGTAAGGGGCAATGAGCAGTTCTTC
CDR3 protein: CASSPMVVRGNEQFF
J gene: TRBJ2-1
clone size: -
V gene: TRBV18
D gene: -